The 15 T cell receptor beta chains reported below all come from one sample, sequenced in a study of T cell changes during pregnancy in multiple sclerosis. This table comes from immunoSEQ multiplex PCR, and its TCRdb copy is limited to in-frame clones, with some not included. The table records roughly 40,000 clones, 92% of them present only once. This material consisted of CD8+ T cells from peripheral blood mononuclear cells, taken in the first trimester of pregnancy. Every receptor here comes from a female donor with multiple sclerosis, enrolled in a pregnancy study.

The chain couples TRBV7-9 to TRBJ2-1; TRBD1 might be the D (6 bases). Trimming removed 5 bases at V and 4 bases at J, with 9 bases between. This CDR3 has 13 amino acids. Germline CDR1 reads SEHNR; CDR2 reads FQNEAQ (reference sequence). The CDR3 nucleotides read TGTGCCAGCAGCCAGGGGAATTACAATGAGCAGTTCTTC. Translation: CASSQGNYNEQFF. Filled out from reference TRBV7-9 and TRBJ2-1, the complete variable domain reads DTGVSQNPRHKITKRGQNVTFRCDPISEHNRLYWYRQTLGQGPEFLTYFQNEAQLEKSRLLSDRFSAERPKGSFSTLEIQRTEQGDSAMYLCASSQGNYNEQFFGPGTRLTVL.

V gene TRBV2 combines with J gene TRBJ1-3; 8 nucleotides agree with TRBD1. There are 14 residues in the CDR3. With V trimmed by 6 bases and J by 6 bases, 7 bases remained unmatched. CDR1 and CDR2 from the germline V gene are SNHLY and FYNNEI. The CDR3 DNA is TGTGCCAGCAGCACCGGGACAGGCCTAAACACCATATATTTT. Amino acid sequence: CASSTGTGLNTIYF.

The gene calls are TRBV19 and TRBJ1-5, with D tentatively TRBD1 (5 bases). The CDR3 runs to 16 residues. V lost 1 base and J 5 bases, leaving 15 bases between the germline ends. The V gene's germline CDR1 is LNHDA and CDR2 SQIVND (reference sequence). CDR3 sequence reads: CASSIVYTGGDQPQHF. The CDR3 DNA reads TGTGCCAGTAGTATAGTATATACGGGGGGGGATCAGCCCCAGCATTTT.

The chain has TRBV19 and TRBJ1-2; TRBD1 might be the D (6 bases). V shed 7 bases and J shed 7 bases, with 16 bases lying between them. The CDR3 is made up of 13 amino acids. Germline CDR1 reads LNHDA; CDR2 reads SQIVND (reference sequence). DNA of the CDR3: TGTGCCAGTAAGAACAGGGAGTCTCCTGGCTACACCTTC. Translating gives CASKNRESPGYTF.

The chain links TRBV11-3 to TRBJ2-3; 10 bases are shared with TRBD2. Per germline, CDR1 SGHNT and CDR2 YENEEA. V shed 5 bases, J shed 0 bases, and the junction held 8 bases outside the gene matches. CDR3 length: 17 amino acids. The CDR3 region has the DNA TGTGCCAGCAGCCCCCAGCGGGGGGGCCTTAGCACAGATACGCAGTATTTT. It encodes CASSPQRGGLSTDTQYF.

The chain combines TRBV27 with TRBJ1-2; D not certain. The CDR3 is 13 residues long. V lost 3 bases and J 12 bases, leaving 17 bases between the germline ends. Germline lookup yields CDR1 MNHEY and CDR2 SMNVEV (reference sequence). In DNA form, the CDR3 reads TGTGCCAGCAGTTTTACGGACTCCGGCCCCCACACCTTC. It yields the protein CASSFTDSGPHTF.

The rearrangement links TRBV4-2 to TRBJ2-2; TRBD1 aligns across 8 bases. The CDR3 length is 14 residues. The junction had 5 bases not matched to a gene; V was cut back by 6 bases and J by 5 bases. Germline V gene sequence: CDR1 LGHNA, CDR2 YNFKEQ. The CDR3 region has the DNA TGTGCCAGCAGTGGACAGGGAGAGACCGGGGAGCTGTTTTTT. Encoded protein: CASSGQGETGELFF.

This sequence joins TRBV5-1 and TRBJ2-3; perhaps TRBD1 as D (6 bases). The V end lost 9 bases, the J end lost 2 bases, and 13 bases lay between the germline ends. In germline, CDR1 is SGHRS, CDR2 YFSETQ. The CDR3 has 13 residues. Here the CDR3 reads CATVDRNTDTQYF. The DNA of the CDR3 is TGCGCCACCGTAGACAGGAACACAGATACGCAGTATTTT.

The chain combines TRBV7-3 with TRBJ1-5, with unresolved D. CDR1 is SGHTA and CDR2 is FQGTGA in the germline V gene. Trimming stripped 0 bases from V and 4 bases from J, with 4 bases between. The CDR3 is 13 residues long. The CDR3 DNA follows: TGTGCCAGCAGCTTAACCCGGAATCAGCCCCAGCATTTT. Protein product: CASSLTRNQPQHF. The complete variable domain, with remaining parts taken from reference TRBV7-3 and TRBJ1-5, reads GAGVSQTPSNKVTEKGKYVELRCDPISGHTALYWYRQSLGQGPEFLIYFQGTGAADDSGLPNDRFFAVRPEGSVSTLKIQRTERGDSAVYLCASSLTRNQPQHFGDGTRLSIL.

The genes are TRBV7-9 and TRBJ1-2; D gene uncertain. With 8 bases removed from V and 3 bases from J, the gap between germline ends came to 10 bases. From germline, CDR1 is SEHNR and CDR2 FQNEAQ (reference sequence). This CDR3 is 12 amino acids long. The CDR3 region is CASRGGHYGYTF. The DNA of the CDR3 is TGTGCCAGCCGCGGAGGCCACTATGGCTACACCTTC.

V usage is TRBV27 and J usage is TRBJ2-2; possibly TRBD1 for D (5 bases). Germline assignment: CDR1 MNHEY and CDR2 SMNVEV (reference sequence). Trimming pared 5 bases from V and 4 bases from J, leaving 14 bases between. This CDR3 contains 15 residues. The CDR3 nucleotides are TGTGCCAGCAGTCAAGCAACAGGATCCACCGGGGAGCTGTTTTTT. This codes for CASSQATGSTGELFF.

This clone is a singleton in its sample. The CDR3 DNA reads as TGTGCCAGCAGTGAATTAGTAACAGCAACCGGGGAGCTGTTTTTT. As protein: CASSELVTATGELFF. The J gene is TRBJ2-2, the V gene TRBV25-1; D uncertain. This CDR3 comprises 15 residues. V gave up 1 base and J gave up 5 bases, with 11 bases separating them. Germline V gene lookup returns CDR1 MGHDK and CDR2 SYGVNS.

The chain has TRBV6-1 and TRBJ1-3; D ambiguous. Germline lookup yields CDR1 MNHNS and CDR2 SASEGT. This CDR3 is built from 15 residues. The V end lost 0 bases, the J end lost 0 bases, and 6 bases lay between the germline ends. The DNA of the CDR3 is TGTGCCAGCAGTGAAGCGCCAGACTCTGGAAACACCATATATTTT. Its protein product is CASSEAPDSGNTIYF.

This clone was seen a few times. The chain is built from TRBV5-8 and TRBJ1-4; maybe TRBD1 (6 bases). This CDR3 contains 15 residues. The germline V gene encodes CDR1 SGHTS and CDR2 YDEGEE. Trimming stripped 3 bases from V and 1 base from J, with 10 bases between. CDR3 amino acids: CASSSGTITNEKLFF. As DNA, the CDR3 is TGTGCCAGCAGCTCGGGGACAATAACTAATGAAAAACTGTTTTTT.

The J gene is TRBJ1-2, the V gene TRBV4-1; D might be TRBD1 (5 bases). Per the germline V gene, CDR1 is MGHRA and CDR2 is YSYEKL. V was clipped by 5 bases and J by 2 bases, with 15 bases between them. The CDR3 spans 15 residues. The CDR3 reads CASSGGIGANYGYTF. The DNA for the CDR3 is TGCGCCAGCAGCGGGGGGATAGGGGCGAACTATGGCTACACCTTC.